These 26 T cell receptor beta chains originate from one sample sequenced in a study of Ad26.COV2.S vaccination and SARS-CoV-2 variants. Indicated treatment: about 20 received Ad26.COV2.S at low or high dose, single or two shots; 5 received placebo; per-sample allocation not given. Repertoires come from day 63 after the first vaccine or placebo injection. TCRdb's copy holds only in-frame clones and misses some; the assay was immunoSEQ multiplex PCR. The data hold some 480,000 clones, with approximately 88% observed a single time. Sequencing used peripheral blood, obtained in a trial of Ad26.COV2.S vaccine versus placebo. The receptors originated from a person aged 18-65 years who received the Ad26.COV2.S COVID-19 vaccine or a placebo.

The chain uses TRBV2 and TRBJ2-2; D is uncertain. Germline V gene data show CDR1 as SNHLY and CDR2 as FYNNEI. With 7 bases removed from V and 1 base from J, the gap between germline ends came to 16 bases. The CDR3 contains 16 residues. The CDR3 here is CASNEVGPENTGELFF. CDR3 DNA sequence: TGTGCCAGCAACGAGGTGGGCCCCGAGAACACCGGGGAGCTGTTTTTT.

V and J are TRBV15 and TRBJ2-7; D might be TRBD1 or TRBD2, each matching 7 bases. From germline, CDR1 is LNHNV and CDR2 YYDKDF (reference sequence). The CDR3 is 15 amino acids. V dropped 5 bases and J dropped 3 bases, with 17 bases sitting between them. The CDR3 DNA is TGTGCCACCAGCCAGGGGCGGGGGACAGTCTACGAGCAGTACTTC. Translated, it gives CATSQGRGTVYEQYF.

There are a few counts of this clone. The chain links TRBV5-4 to TRBJ2-7; possible D gene TRBD1, 5 bases. This CDR3 has 15 residues. V gave up 5 bases and J gave up 2 bases, with 17 bases separating them. Germline CDR1 and CDR2: SGHNT and YYREEE (reference sequence). This chain's CDR3 is CASSPGWQGPYEQYF. The CDR3 DNA reads TGTGCCAGCAGTCCCGGTTGGCAGGGCCCCTACGAGCAGTACTTC.

This clone came up once. The chain employs TRBV7-9 and TRBJ1-4; unclear D gene. V was pared by 1 base and J by 3 bases, with 9 bases between. Germline CDR1 is SEHNR and CDR2 is FQNEAQ (reference sequence). There are 15 residues in the CDR3. CDR3 coding DNA: TGTGCCAGCAGCTTAGGGGTTCTGCCTAATGAAAAACTGTTTTTT. As protein: CASSLGVLPNEKLFF. The variable domain in full, with the rest retrieved from reference TRBV7-9 and TRBJ1-4, is DTGVSQNPRHKITKRGQNVTFRCDPISEHNRLYWYRQTLGQGPEFLTYFQNEAQLEKSRLLSDRFSAERPKGSFSTLEIQRTEQGDSAMYLCASSLGVLPNEKLFFGSGTQLSVL.

This clone appeared a few times. The chain has TRBV5-1 and TRBJ2-2; 9 bases match TRBD1. The junction had 8 bases not matched to a gene; V was cut back by 4 bases and J by 4 bases. The CDR3 extends over 16 amino acids. CDR1 and CDR2 from the germline V gene are SGHRS and YFSETQ. The DNA for the CDR3 is TGCGCCAGCAGCACAGGGGGCCTTCCTCCCACCGGGGAGCTGTTTTTT. Protein product: CASSTGGLPPTGELFF.

The table lists this clone with a few counts. V is TRBV7-9 and J is TRBJ2-5, with a possible D match to TRBD2 (6 bases). Germline CDR1 reads SEHNR; CDR2 reads FQNEAQ (reference sequence). The CDR3 covers 16 residues. Trimming took 7 bases from V and 1 from J, leaving 19 bases between them. The CDR3 reads CASTVSAGGGQETQYF. CDR3 coding DNA: TGTGCCAGCACCGTCTCGGCCGGGGGAGGCCAAGAGACCCAGTACTTC.

The chain is built from TRBV14 and TRBJ2-7, with D perhaps given as TRBD1 or TRBD2 (6 bases each). This CDR3 has 13 amino acids. Per germline, CDR1 SGHDN and CDR2 FVKESK. V lost 1 base, J lost 5 bases, and 9 bases lay in between. The CDR3 DNA follows: TGTGCCAGCAGCCAAGGGGGGGCTCACGAGCAGTACTTC. Translating it yields CASSQGGAHEQYF.

The chain has TRBV7-2 and TRBJ2-7; no clear D gene. Germline CDR1 is SGHTA and CDR2 is FQGNSA. CDR3 size: 15 residues. Between the trimmed V and J ends, which lost 0 bases and 0 bases, there was a span of 9 bases. CDR3 amino acids: CASSLAAIFSYEQYF. The CDR3 DNA sequence: TGTGCCAGCAGCTTAGCGGCTATTTTCTCCTACGAGCAGTACTTC.

V is TRBV5-1 and J is TRBJ2-3; D call uncertain. The CDR3 totals 14 residues. CDR1 is SGHRS and CDR2 is YFSETQ in the germline V gene. V dropped 0 bases and J dropped 1 base, with 6 bases sitting between them. CDR3 in amino acids: CASSLGAGTDTQYF. The CDR3 coding sequence is TGCGCCAGCAGCTTGGGGGCAGGCACAGATACGCAGTATTTT.

This chain uses TRBV28 with TRBJ1-2, with D uncertain. CDR1 and CDR2 (germline): MDHEN, SYDVKM. Trimming took off 8 bases at V and 3 bases at J, with 16 bases between the two ends. The CDR3 loop spans 14 amino acids. Written as DNA, the CDR3 is TGTGCCAGCGGACTGGGAAGGGCCTACTATGGCTACACCTTC. This translates into CASGLGRAYYGYTF.

The rearrangement joins TRBV7-2 to TRBJ2-5, with 9 bases that match TRBD2. The J segment lost 5 bases and the V segment lost 3 bases, leaving 7 bases of the junction unmatched. Germline V gives CDR1 SGHTA, CDR2 FQGNSA. The CDR3 runs 15 residues. CDR3 loop: CASSFASGIGETQYF. In nucleotides, the CDR3 is TGTGCCAGCAGCTTCGCTAGCGGGATCGGGGAGACCCAGTACTTC.

The chain links TRBV9 to TRBJ2-1, with TRBD2 as a possible D gene (5 bases). Germline V gene data show CDR1 as SGDLS and CDR2 as YYNGEE. Trimming shortened V by 0 bases and J by 7 bases, and 8 bases separated the two germline ends. The CDR3 is 13 amino acids. The CDR3 DNA is TGTGCCAGCAGCGTAGGCACTAGGAATGAGCAGTTCTTC. This codes for CASSVGTRNEQFF. Filled out from reference TRBV9 and TRBJ2-1, the complete variable domain reads DSGVTQTPKHLITATGQRVTLRCSPRSGDLSVYWYQQSLDQGLQFLIQYYNGEERAKGNILERFSAQQFPDLHSELNLSSLELGDSALYFCASSVGTRNEQFFGPGTRLTVL.

J is TRBJ1-2 and V is TRBV20-1, with D perhaps TRBD1 (5 bases). V lost 3 bases, J lost 2 bases, and 10 bases lay in between. The CDR3 is 13 amino acids. Germline-derived CDR1 and CDR2 are DFQATT and SNEGSKA (reference sequence). The chain's CDR3 is CSASEWDNYGYTF. The CDR3 nucleotides read TGCAGTGCTAGTGAATGGGACAACTATGGCTACACCTTC.

This chain connects TRBV28 to TRBJ1-1, with 8 bases aligning to TRBD1. V trimming: 5 bases; J trimming: 1 base; junction bases outside the gene matches: 3. The germline V gene encodes CDR1 MDHEN and CDR2 SYDVKM. The length of the CDR3 is 14 residues. The CDR3 nucleotides are TGTGCCAGCAGTGCGACAGGGGAGAACACTGAAGCTTTCTTT. This sequence encodes CASSATGENTEAFF.

The V gene is TRBV19, the J gene TRBJ2-4; 13 nucleotides line up with TRBD2. The V and J ends lost 4 bases and 6 bases, in that order; junction bases with no gene match: 18. Germline V gives CDR1 LNHDA, CDR2 SQIVND (reference sequence). This CDR3 region has 20 residues. The CDR3 reads CASSTRTSGRIRGSGNIQYF. The CDR3 bases are TGTGCCAGTAGTACCCGGACTAGCGGGAGAATACGGGGTAGTGGAAACATTCAGTACTTC.

The J gene is TRBJ1-2, the V gene TRBV5-1, with TRBD1 as a possible D gene (5 bases). There are 14 residues in the CDR3. CDR1 SGHRS and CDR2 YFSETQ come from the germline V gene. The ends were cut back, 4 bases at V and 2 bases at J, with 12 bases in the middle. In nucleotides, the CDR3 is TGCGCCAGCAGCCCCCGGTCAGGGAACTATGGCTACACCTTC. This encodes CASSPRSGNYGYTF.

The chain recombines TRBV28 with TRBJ2-7; 15 bases map to TRBD2. There are 15 residues in the CDR3. Germline-derived CDR1 and CDR2 are MDHEN and SYDVKM. Losses at the gene ends were 7 bases for V and 2 bases for J; bases not matched to a gene: 3. The CDR3 DNA follows: TGTGCCAGCACGCGGACTAGCGGGAGGGCCTACGAGCAGTACTTC. It codes for CASTRTSGRAYEQYF. Full variable domain (rest looked up from reference TRBV28 and TRBJ2-7): DVKVTQSSRYLVKRTGEKVFLECVQDMDHENMFWYRQDPGLGLRLIYFSYDVKMKEKGDIPEGYSVSREKKERFSLILESASTNQTSMYLCASTRTSGRAYEQYFGPGTRLTVT.

The rearrangement joins TRBV7-2 to TRBJ2-7; D gene uncertain. The germline V gene encodes CDR1 SGHTA and CDR2 FQGNSA. CDR3 size: 15 residues. Trimming left V 3 bases short and J 0 bases short, with 12 bases between. In DNA form, the CDR3 reads TGTGCCAGCAGCTTCACTTGGACGGCCTCCTACGAGCAGTACTTC. Protein product: CASSFTWTASYEQYF.

The chain links TRBV29-1 to TRBJ1-1; TRBD1 might be the D (6 bases). Germline CDR1 reads SQVTM; CDR2 reads ANQGSEA. V was trimmed by 5 bases and J by 1 base, leaving 11 bases between them. CDR3 length equals 13 residues. CDR3 amino acids: CSVSTTGNTEAFF. DNA of the CDR3: TGCAGCGTTTCTACGACAGGGAACACTGAAGCTTTCTTT.

Only one count was recorded for this clone. J is TRBJ2-1 and V is TRBV7-2; D unclear. The CDR3 contains 12 residues. Trimming removed 3 bases from V and 4 bases from J, with 4 bases in between. Per germline, CDR1 SGHTA and CDR2 FQGNSA. The CDR3 loop reads CASSFRYNEQFF. The CDR3 DNA reads TGTGCCAGCAGCTTCAGGTACAATGAGCAGTTCTTC.

The chain links TRBV12-5 to TRBJ2-3; D is uncertain. Germline assignment: CDR1 LGHNT and CDR2 FRNRAP. This CDR3 is built from 14 residues. V was cut by 8 bases and J by 2 bases, with 14 bases left in between. The CDR3 nucleotides read TGTGCTAGTCCTCACAGTTTAGACACAGATACGCAGTATTTT. Translated: CASPHSLDTDTQYF.

This clone was detected once. CDR3 sequence reads: CASSLTGVTGELFF. Here the CDR3 DNA reads TGTGCCAGCAGCTTGACGGGGGTAACCGGGGAGCTGTTTTTT. The chain is built from TRBV5-5 and TRBJ2-2, with D possibly matching TRBD2 (6 bases). Germline-derived CDR1 and CDR2 are SGHKS and YYEKEE (reference sequence). The CDR3 is made up of 14 amino acids. Trimming stripped 1 base from V and 5 bases from J, with 9 bases between.

The V and J genes are TRBV28 and TRBJ2-3, with 8 bases fitting TRBD1. Trimming removed 3 bases from V and 5 bases from J; junction bases left unmatched: 4. Germline CDR1 and CDR2: MDHEN and SYDVKM. The CDR3 length is 14 residues. The DNA of the CDR3 is TGTGCCAGCAGTTTGGACAGGGTTTTAGATACGCAGTATTTT. Translated: CASSLDRVLDTQYF.

The chain joins TRBV5-4 to TRBJ2-2; D is unclear. This CDR3 spans 16 amino acids. V was trimmed by 1 base and J by 2 bases, leaving 12 bases between them. CDR1 is SGHNT, CDR2 YYREEE, per germline (reference sequence). The CDR3 loop is CASSLRATHNTGELFF. CDR3 coding DNA: TGTGCCAGCAGCTTGCGGGCGACGCACAACACCGGGGAGCTGTTTTTT.

V is TRBV9 and J is TRBJ1-2, with D unresolved. Trimming shortened V by 7 bases and J by 8 bases, and 15 bases separated the two germline ends. This CDR3 region has 12 residues. CDR1 is SGDLS and CDR2 is YYNGEE in the germline V gene. The CDR3 loop reads CASFSRSHGYTF. As DNA, the CDR3 is TGTGCCAGCTTTAGTCGCAGTCACGGCTACACCTTC.

The chain uses TRBV9 and TRBJ2-1; 11 bases map to TRBD2. V was pared by 6 bases and J by 8 bases, with 13 bases of the junction left unmatched. Germline assignment: CDR1 SGDLS and CDR2 YYNGEE. The CDR3 is made up of 16 amino acids. CDR3: CASKPIAGGSGDEQFF. For the CDR3, the DNA is TGTGCCAGCAAGCCTATAGCGGGAGGGTCCGGGGATGAGCAGTTCTTC.